This TCR beta chain is drawn from a study of post-analysis software for immune sequencing data. TCR beta libraries were prepared from cDNA with unique molecular identifiers. With roughly 0.9 to 10 million T cells as the source, approximately 500,000 cDNA molecules resulted. TCRdb analysed the PCR reads with MiXCR anew, one entry per CDR3 protein. Among approximately 350,000 distinct CDR3 sequences listed, less than 35% were seen once. This CDR3 comprises 15 residues. V shed 2 bases, J shed 6 bases, and the junction held 7 bases outside the gene matches. Germline V gives CDR1 SGHRS, CDR2 YFSETQ. Broader study findings: Normalized Chao1 diversity in multiple sclerosis patients fell significantly below that of controls. The study found TRBV5-6, TRBV5-1 and TRBV20-1 among a few TRBV segments more frequent in patients than controls.

About this clonotype: Its antigen is not identified.

The sample was blood. This TCR was sampled from a girl aged 5-17 years with multiple sclerosis. The rearrangement uses TRBV5-1 and TRBJ2-1, with 8 bases lining up with TRBD2. CDR3 nucleotide sequence: TGCGCCAGCAGCTTTGGGACTAGACAGGTCAATGAGCAGTTCTTC. Its translation: CASSFGTRQVNEQFF.